This entry lists 2 T cell receptor beta chains sequenced from one sample in a study of blood T cell repertoires in COVID-19. The assay was immunoSEQ multiplex PCR, and TCRdb's table has in-frame clones only and misses some. This table has more than 300,000 clones, roughly nine tenths appearing once. Sequencing was done on a sample of PBMCs or T cells enriched from blood (not recorded which). These TCRs come from a middle-aged woman who had been exposed to COVID-19.

The chain combines TRBV28 with TRBJ2-1; TRBD2 matches at 14 bases. CDR1 is MDHEN, CDR2 SYDVKM, per germline. CDR3 length: 15 residues. V dropped 6 bases and J dropped 14; count of bases not matched to a gene: 12. CDR3 sequence: CASSPGLAGVGWKFF. DNA for the CDR3: TGTGCCAGCAGCCCGGGACTAGCGGGGGTGGGGTGGAAGTTCTTC.

The V and J genes are TRBV3-1 (or the pseudogene TRBV3-2) and TRBJ2-7, with D unresolved. Trimming pared 1 base from V and 3 bases from J, leaving 4 bases between. Germline V gene data show CDR1 as LGHDT and CDR2 as YNNKEL (reference sequence). The CDR3 consists of 12 residues. CDR3 in DNA: TGTGCCAGCAGCCAAGGGAGCTACGAGCAGTACTTC. It is translated as CASSQGSYEQYF.